The T cell receptor (beta chain) under discussion was sequenced for a study of early stage breast cancer tumors. On the study more broadly: The ER+/PR+/HER2- tumors included 7 to 9 ductal and a few lobular carcinomas. Samples were sequenced at about 10-fold average coverage. Broader study findings: Most shared enriched TCRB sequences were commonly generated ones. Tumors had roughly 2.4-fold higher T cell density and higher clonality than adjacent normal breast tissue.

Repertoires were generated with immunoSEQ multiplex PCR, while TCRdb's copy carries only in-frame clones and drops some. The sample lists 14,000 or so clones; about 79% were seen once. V gave up 3 bases and J gave up 6 bases; unmatched junction bases: 1. Germline loops: CDR1 SGHRS, CDR2 YFSETQ. This CDR3 has 15 residues. Note on this clone: Its antigen is currently unknown.

The V and J genes are TRBV5-1 and TRBJ2-1; TRBD2 aligns across 15 bases. This TCR was sampled from a person aged 45 to 59 with breast cancer. Sequencing was performed on normal breast tissue next to the tumor. CDR3 in amino acids: CASSSGLAGGNEQFF. The CDR3 DNA follows: TGCGCCAGCAGCTCGGGACTAGCGGGGGGCAATGAGCAGTTCTTC.